Detailed here is one TCR beta chain. Its antigen is unidentified. The CDR3 extends over 15 amino acids. V trimming: 6 bases; J trimming: 5 bases; junction bases outside the gene matches: 8. In germline, CDR1 is SNHLY, CDR2 FYNNEI. The data derive from a study of cytomegalovirus exposure and HLA in healthy donors. Turning to the study itself: Falling in the Caucasian-associated ancestry cluster were 80% to 85% of about 400 genotyped donors.

The PCR made use of 60 Vbeta and 13 Jbeta primers. Clones were sequenced by immunoSEQ multiplex PCR, and TCRdb holds only the in-frame ones, with some missing. Among around 80,000 clones listed, approximately 62% were seen once. The study's findings and limits: Testing in vitro showed a few CMV-associated chains specific for CMV antigens.

This clonotype originated in a male donor in good health and CMV-seropositive. J is TRBJ2-5 and V is TRBV2; TRBD2 agrees at 11 bases. Specimen: PBMCs. The CDR3 coding sequence is TGTGCCAGCAGACCTCAACTAGCGGGGGAGGAGACCCAGTACTTC. Its translation: CASRPQLAGEETQYF. Complete variable domain (other parts from reference TRBV2 and TRBJ2-5): EPEVTQTPSHQVTQMGQEVILRCVPISNHLYFYWYRQILGQKVEFLVSFYNNEISEKSEIFDDQFSVERPDGSNFTLKIRSTKLEDSAMYFCASRPQLAGEETQYFGPGTRLLVL.